A single sample gave rise to the 9 T cell receptor beta chains below, sequenced in a study of shared T cell receptors in the human thymus. This table comes from immunoSEQ multiplex PCR, and its TCRdb copy is limited to in-frame clones, with some not included. Of approximately 660,000 clones listed, over 75% are singletons. The sample also formed part of further work on human thymus T cells.

Sequenced sample: thymocytes. The receptors stem from a boy under two years old with a congenital heart defect.

This clone has a single count. The rearrangement links TRBV19 to TRBJ2-1, with TRBD2 identical over 11 bases. Germline CDR1 LNHDA, CDR2 SQIVND (reference sequence). CDR3 length: 22 residues. V dropped 5 bases and J dropped 0; count of bases not matched to a gene: 21. CDR3 sequence reads: CASSLRGTPGLAVPSSYNEQFF. CDR3 nucleotide sequence: TGTGCCAGTAGTCTCCGTGGAACGCCGGGACTAGCGGTCCCGAGCTCCTACAATGAGCAGTTCTTC.

The V call is TRBV7-9, the J call TRBJ1-1; 9 nucleotides agree with TRBD1. The V and J ends lost 1 base and 5 bases, in that order; junction bases with no gene match: 5. Germline-derived CDR1 and CDR2 are SEHNR and FQNEAQ (reference sequence). CDR3 size: 15 residues. The CDR3 is CASSLGRTGETEAFF. The CDR3 DNA reads TGTGCCAGCAGCTTAGGGCGGACAGGGGAGACTGAAGCTTTCTTT.

The chain recombines TRBV27 with TRBJ1-5; D may be TRBD1 (5 bases). The CDR3 is 16 amino acids. V was pared by 1 base and J by 0 bases, with 10 bases between. CDR1 is MNHEY and CDR2 is SMNVEV in the germline V gene (reference sequence). The CDR3 DNA reads as TGTGCCAGCAGTTTATGGGGGGGGGTTAGCAATCAGCCCCAGCATTTT. Residues: CASSLWGGVSNQPQHF.

The V and J genes are TRBV7-9 and TRBJ2-1, with a possible D match to TRBD1 (6 bases). Germline V gene lookup returns CDR1 SEHNR and CDR2 FQNEAQ (reference sequence). This CDR3 has 15 amino acids. V was pared by 1 base and J by 7 bases, with 14 bases between. The CDR3 DNA sequence: TGTGCCAGCAGCTTAGTCGGCAGGGGAGAAAATGAGCAGTTCTTC. This encodes CASSLVGRGENEQFF.

The V gene is TRBV7-2, the J gene TRBJ1-5; D might be TRBD1 (6 bases). The germline V and J ends were trimmed by 4 bases and 2 bases, with 15 bases remaining between them. Germline V CDR1 and CDR2: SGHTA, FQGNSA. The CDR3 sequence is 16 residues long. The CDR3 here is CASSYDPRQGNQPQHF. CDR3 nucleotides: TGTGCCAGCAGCTACGATCCGCGACAGGGCAATCAGCCCCAGCATTTT.

This clone was counted a few times. This sequence joins TRBV12-2 and TRBJ1-5; the table's D call, TRBD1, has no DNA check behind it. TRBV12-2 is a listed pseudogene. CDR3 length equals 16 residues. CDR3 loop: CASRLEGAGLGQPQHF. CDR3 sequence (DNA): TGTGCAAGTCGCTTAGAGGGGGCGGGGTTAGGCCAGCCCCAGCATTTT.

The chain joins TRBV9 to TRBJ2-1, with 8 bases matching TRBD2. V lost 0 bases, J lost 1 base, and 3 bases stayed unmatched. In germline, CDR1 is SGDLS, CDR2 YYNGEE. This CDR3 region has 16 residues. CDR3 nucleotides: TGTGCCAGCAGCGTAGCGGGCGGGAGGTCCTACAATGAGCAGTTCTTC. Amino acid sequence: CASSVAGGRSYNEQFF.

The J gene is TRBJ2-7, the V gene TRBV4-1; TRBD2 matches at 10 bases. V was pared by 0 bases and J by 3 bases, with 8 bases of the junction left unmatched. The CDR3 is 17 residues long. Germline values: CDR1 MGHRA, CDR2 YSYEKL. DNA of the CDR3: TGCGCCAGCAGCCAAGATCGAGCGGGAGGGCCGGTCTACGAGCAGTACTTC. Protein product: CASSQDRAGGPVYEQYF.

This clone was detected only once. V and J are TRBV27 and TRBJ2-1, with TRBD2 identical over 7 bases. With V trimmed by 6 bases and J by 8 bases, 7 bases remained unmatched. Germline CDR1 MNHEY, CDR2 SMNVEV (reference sequence). CDR3 length: 13 amino acids. The CDR3 spells CASRRTSRDEQFF. The CDR3 DNA is TGTGCCAGCAGACGGACTAGTCGAGATGAGCAGTTCTTC.